The source of this T cell receptor beta chain is a study of shared clonotypes between healthy human individuals. CD45RO-negative, CCR7-selected cells formed the naive CD8 fraction, which excluded terminally differentiated effector memory CD45RA+ cells. For this clone: What it recognizes is unknown.

The table came from immunoSEQ multiplex PCR; TCRdb's copy has only in-frame clones and leaves some out. The repertoire includes over 2 million clones, less than 95% of them detected once, and 0.85% to 1.2% sits in the top ten. The CDR3 is 13 residues long. Germline V gene sequence: CDR1 SGHTA, CDR2 FQGNSA. Trimming stripped 3 bases from V and 5 bases from J, with 10 bases between. General observations from the study: Shared clonotypes across all four donors exceeded non-shared ones in generation probability.

The chain combines TRBV7-2 with TRBJ1-2; possible D gene TRBD1, 6 bases. Sequencing was done on a sample of naive CD8+ T cells sorted from blood. This sequence originates from a man younger than 35 in good health. This CDR3 reads CASSFNRVYGYTF. The CDR3 region has the DNA TGTGCCAGCAGCTTCAACAGGGTATATGGCTACACCTTC.